Listed below are T cell receptor beta chains from one sample, sequenced in a study of vaccination and CD4 T cells after COVID-19. These receptors' antigens are unknown. TCRdb reprocessed the PCR reads via MiXCR and lists one record per CDR3 protein. The table shows fewer than 20,000 distinct CDR3 sequences, with around 47% occurring only once. The specimen sequenced was CD4+ T cells from blood, cultured in vitro. The receptors come from a human donor who had recovered from COVID-19. CDR3s include the opening cysteine and the closing phenylalanine or tryptophan. The D gene is left open where the match is weak. Clone size is given for some rows only: seen once, a few or many times, or a class if the clone is expanded.

D: .
J: TRBJ2-7
size: .
V: TRBV20-1
CDR3: CSASEGGYEQYF
DNA: TGCAGTGCTAGTGAGGGAGGCTACGAGCAGTACTTC

D: .
J: TRBJ2-5
size: .
V: TRBV7-2
CDR3: CASSYGLPQETQYF
DNA: TGTGCCAGCAGCTATGGGCTGCCTCAAGAGACCCAGTACTTC

D: .
J: TRBJ1-6
size: once
V: TRBV4-1
CDR3: CASSQAPDRGPGALHF
DNA: TGCGCCAGCAGCCAAGCCCCGGACAGAGGCCCCGGGGCCCTCCACTTT

D: .
J: TRBJ2-5
size: once
V: TRBV5-1
CDR3: CASSLGAGPGETQYF
DNA: TGCGCCAGCAGCTTAGGCGCCGGTCCCGGGGAGACCCAGTACTTC

D: TRBD2
J: TRBJ2-1
size: .
V: TRBV7-2
CDR3: CASSLALAGGWTSYNEQFF
DNA: TGTGCCAGCAGCTTAGCCCTAGCGGGAGGATGGACGTCCTACAATGAGCAGTTCTTC

D: TRBD1
J: TRBJ1-4
size: .
V: TRBV6-5
CDR3: CASSFDRANEKLFF
DNA: TGTGCCAGCAGTTTTGACAGGGCTAATGAAAAACTGTTTTTT

D: TRBD1
J: TRBJ1-6
size: few
V: TRBV30
CDR3: CAWSVLHRGGSPLHF
DNA: TGTGCCTGGAGTGTACTACACAGGGGTGGTTCACCCCTCCACTTT

D: .
J: TRBJ2-7
size: few
V: TRBV10-3
CDR3: CAISGTGLSYEQYF
DNA: TGTGCCATCAGTGGAACGGGCCTCTCCTACGAGCAGTACTTC

D: TRBD1
J: TRBJ2-7
size: .
V: TRBV6-1
CDR3: CASTGGGFGTGFFEQYF
DNA: TGTGCCAGCACCGGGGGTGGGTTTGGGACAGGTTTTTTCGAGCAGTACTTC

D: TRBD2
J: TRBJ2-5
size: .
V: TRBV28
CDR3: CASSPWAGVRQETQYF
DNA: TGTGCCAGCAGTCCCTGGGCGGGAGTTCGGCAAGAGACCCAGTACTTC

D: .
J: TRBJ1-4
size: few
V: TRBV7-8
CDR3: CASSLVKKLFF
DNA: TGTGCCAGCAGCCTCGTGAAGAAACTGTTTTTT

D: .
J: TRBJ2-5
size: few
V: TRBV7-6
CDR3: CASSLVSETQYF
DNA: TGTGCCAGCAGCTTAGTTTCAGAGACCCAGTACTTC

D: TRBD2
J: TRBJ2-7
size: .
V: TRBV28
CDR3: CASSLLYRTSGTYEQYF
DNA: TGTGCCAGCAGTTTACTTTATCGGACTAGCGGAACCTACGAGCAGTACTTC

D: .
J: TRBJ1-1
size: few
V: TRBV19
CDR3: CASSILLGAGTEAFF
DNA: TGTGCCAGTAGTATTTTGTTGGGGGCAGGGACTGAAGCTTTCTTT

D: .
J: TRBJ2-1
size: .
V: TRBV21-1
CDR3: CASSKVGLFGSGYNEQFF
DNA: TGTGCCAGCAGCAAAGTTGGGCTTTTCGGGAGCGGGTACAATGAGCAGTTCTTC

D: .
J: TRBJ1-2
size: few
V: TRBV27
CDR3: CASSFKPVSMGGYTF
DNA: TGTGCCAGCAGTTTTAAGCCGGTCTCGATGGGAGGCTACACCTTC

D: .
J: TRBJ1-2
size: few
V: TRBV25-1
CDR3: CASSESGWAGGYTF
DNA: TGTGCCAGCAGTGAATCGGGATGGGCGGGGGGCTACACCTTC

D: .
J: TRBJ2-3
size: few
V: TRBV15
CDR3: CATSTRLGSTDTQYF
DNA: TGTGCCACCAGCACCCGACTAGGGAGCACAGATACGCAGTATTTT

D: .
J: TRBJ2-5
size: few
V: TRBV21-1
CDR3: CASSKIRDWEETQYF
DNA: TGTGCCAGCAGCAAAATTAGGGACTGGGAAGAGACCCAGTACTTC

D: .
J: TRBJ2-2
size: .
V: TRBV20-1
CDR3: CSARVTTPMGRLFF
DNA: TGCAGTGCTAGAGTAACTACCCCTATGGGTAGGCTGTTTTTT

D: .
J: TRBJ1-6
size: few
V: TRBV2
CDR3: CASSDQGLINSPLHF
DNA: TGTGCCAGCAGTGACCAGGGCTTGATCAATTCACCCCTCCACTTT

D: TRBD2
J: TRBJ2-1
size: .
V: TRBV6-1
CDR3: CASTRLAGGPGEQFF
DNA: TGTGCCAGCACCCGACTAGCGGGAGGGCCTGGTGAGCAGTTCTTC